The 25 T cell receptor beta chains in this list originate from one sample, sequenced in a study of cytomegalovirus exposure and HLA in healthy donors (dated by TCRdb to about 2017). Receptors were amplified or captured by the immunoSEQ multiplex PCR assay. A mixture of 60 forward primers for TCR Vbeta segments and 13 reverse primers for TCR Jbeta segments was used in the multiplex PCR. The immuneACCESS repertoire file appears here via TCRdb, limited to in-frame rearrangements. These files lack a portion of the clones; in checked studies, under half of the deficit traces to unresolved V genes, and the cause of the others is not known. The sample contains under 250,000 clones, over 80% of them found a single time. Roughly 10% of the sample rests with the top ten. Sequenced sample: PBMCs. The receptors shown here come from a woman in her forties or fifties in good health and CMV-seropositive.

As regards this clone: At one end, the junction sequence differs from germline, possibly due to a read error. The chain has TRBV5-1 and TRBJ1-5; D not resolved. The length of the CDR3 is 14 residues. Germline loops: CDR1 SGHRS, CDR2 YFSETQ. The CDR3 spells CASSRTVSNQPQHF. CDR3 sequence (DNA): TGTGCCAGCAGCCGTACAGTAAGCAATCAGCCCCAGCATTTT.

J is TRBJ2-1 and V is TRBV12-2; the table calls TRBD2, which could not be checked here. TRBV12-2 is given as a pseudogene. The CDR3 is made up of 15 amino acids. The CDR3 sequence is CASRLGLAEYNEQFF. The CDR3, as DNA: TGTGCAAGTCGCTTAGGGCTAGCGGAGTACAATGAGCAGTTCTTC.

CDR3 in amino acids: CAWSEQGYGYTF. CDR3 in DNA: TGTGCCTGGAGTGAGCAGGGCTATGGCTACACCTTC. The chain uses TRBV30 and TRBJ1-2; weak D call: TRBD1 (5 bases). Between the trimmed V and J ends, which lost 1 base and 4 bases, there was a span of 7 bases. From germline, CDR1 is GTSNPN and CDR2 SVGIG (reference sequence). This CDR3 comprises 12 residues.

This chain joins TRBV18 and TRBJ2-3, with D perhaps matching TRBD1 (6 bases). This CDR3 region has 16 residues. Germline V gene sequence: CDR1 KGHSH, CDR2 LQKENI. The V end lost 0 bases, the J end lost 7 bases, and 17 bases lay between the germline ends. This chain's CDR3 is CASSPPGTPRSNTQYF. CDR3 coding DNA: TGTGCCAGCTCACCACCGGGGACACCCCGTTCGAATACGCAGTATTTT.

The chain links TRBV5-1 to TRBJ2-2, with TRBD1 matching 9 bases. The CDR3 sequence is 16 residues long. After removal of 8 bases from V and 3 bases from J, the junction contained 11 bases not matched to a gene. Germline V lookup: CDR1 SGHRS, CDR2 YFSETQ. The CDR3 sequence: CARNRDREFHTGELFF. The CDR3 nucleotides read TGCGCCAGGAACCGGGACAGGGAATTTCACACCGGGGAGCTGTTTTTT. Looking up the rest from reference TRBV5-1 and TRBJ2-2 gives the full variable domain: KAGVTQTPRYLIKTRGQQVTLSCSPISGHRSVSWYQQTPGQGLQFLFEYFSETQRNKGNFPGRFSGRQFSNSRSEMNVSTLELGDSALYLCARNRDREFHTGELFFGEGSRLTVL.

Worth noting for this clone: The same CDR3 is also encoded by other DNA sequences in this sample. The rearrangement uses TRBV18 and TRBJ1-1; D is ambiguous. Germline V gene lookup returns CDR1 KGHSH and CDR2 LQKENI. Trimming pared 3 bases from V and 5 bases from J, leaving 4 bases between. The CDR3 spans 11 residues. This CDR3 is CASSPSTEAFF. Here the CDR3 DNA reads TGTGCCAGCTCACCGAGTACTGAAGCTTTCTTT.

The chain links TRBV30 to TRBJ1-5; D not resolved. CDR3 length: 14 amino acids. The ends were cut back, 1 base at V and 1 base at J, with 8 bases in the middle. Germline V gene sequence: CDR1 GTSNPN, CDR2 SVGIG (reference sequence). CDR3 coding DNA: TGTGCCTGGAGTGCGGGGTTAAGCAATCAGCCCCAGCATTTT. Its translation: CAWSAGLSNQPQHF. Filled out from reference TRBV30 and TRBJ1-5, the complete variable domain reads SQTIHQWPATLVQPVGSPLSLECTVEGTSNPNLYWYRQAAGRGLQLLFYSVGIGQISSEVPQNLSASRPQDRQFILSSKKLLLSDSGFYLCAWSAGLSNQPQHFGDGTRLSIL.

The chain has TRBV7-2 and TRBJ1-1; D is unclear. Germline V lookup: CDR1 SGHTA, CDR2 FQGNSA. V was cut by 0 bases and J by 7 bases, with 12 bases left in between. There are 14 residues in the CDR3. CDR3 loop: CASSLARSNGEAFF. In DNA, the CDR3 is TGTGCCAGCAGCTTAGCCAGGTCGAACGGTGAAGCTTTCTTT.

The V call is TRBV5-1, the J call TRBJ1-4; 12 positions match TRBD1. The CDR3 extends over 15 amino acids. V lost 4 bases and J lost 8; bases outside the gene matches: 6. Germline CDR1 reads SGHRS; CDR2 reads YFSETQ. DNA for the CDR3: TGCGCCAGCAGCGGGACAGGGGGCGCTTTGGAAAAACTGTTTTTT. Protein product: CASSGTGGALEKLFF.

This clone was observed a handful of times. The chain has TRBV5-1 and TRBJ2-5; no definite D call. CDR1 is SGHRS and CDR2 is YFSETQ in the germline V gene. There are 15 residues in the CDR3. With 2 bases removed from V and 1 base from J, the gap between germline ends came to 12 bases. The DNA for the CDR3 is TGCGCCAGCAGCTTATTCCCAGAACCCCAAGAGACCCAGTACTTC. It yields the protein CASSLFPEPQETQYF.

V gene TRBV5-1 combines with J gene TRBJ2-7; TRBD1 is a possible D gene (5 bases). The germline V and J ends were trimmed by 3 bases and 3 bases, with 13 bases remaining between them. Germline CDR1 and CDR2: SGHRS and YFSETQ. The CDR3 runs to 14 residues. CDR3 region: CASSYADTNYEQYF. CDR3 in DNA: TGCGCCAGCAGCTACGCGGACACGAACTACGAGCAGTACTTC.

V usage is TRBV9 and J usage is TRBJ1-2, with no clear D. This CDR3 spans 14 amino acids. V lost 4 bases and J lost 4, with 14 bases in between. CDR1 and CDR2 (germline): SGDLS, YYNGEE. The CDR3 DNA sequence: TGTGCCAGCAGCCCTCGAGACACGGTCTATGGCTACACCTTC. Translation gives CASSPRDTVYGYTF.

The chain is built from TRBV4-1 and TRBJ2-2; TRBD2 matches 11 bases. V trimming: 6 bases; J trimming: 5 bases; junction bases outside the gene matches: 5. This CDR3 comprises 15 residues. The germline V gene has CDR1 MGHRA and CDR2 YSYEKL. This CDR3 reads CASRVAGGRTGELFF. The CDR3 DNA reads TGCGCCAGCAGAGTAGCGGGGGGGCGTACCGGGGAGCTGTTTTTT.

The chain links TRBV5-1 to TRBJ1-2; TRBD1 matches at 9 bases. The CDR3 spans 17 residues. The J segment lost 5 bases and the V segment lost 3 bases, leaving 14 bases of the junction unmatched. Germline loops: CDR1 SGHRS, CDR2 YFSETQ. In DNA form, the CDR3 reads TGCGCCAGCAGCTCCGGGGACGCCCTGACAGGGGGGTATGGCTACACCTTC. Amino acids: CASSSGDALTGGYGYTF.

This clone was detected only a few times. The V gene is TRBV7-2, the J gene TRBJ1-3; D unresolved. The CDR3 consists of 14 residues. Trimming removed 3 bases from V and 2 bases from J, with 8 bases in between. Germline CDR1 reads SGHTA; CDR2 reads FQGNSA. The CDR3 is CASSFGFAGNTIYF. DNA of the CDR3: TGTGCCAGCAGCTTCGGGTTTGCTGGAAACACCATATATTTT. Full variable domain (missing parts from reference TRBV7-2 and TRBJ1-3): GAGVSQSPSNKVTEKGKDVELRCDPISGHTALYWYRQSLGQGLEFLIYFQGNSAPDKSGLPSDRFSAERTGGSVSTLTIQRTQQEDSAVYLCASSFGFAGNTIYFGEGSWLTVV.

CDR3 protein: CAWSEGGFTEAFF. CDR3 in DNA: TGTGCCTGGAGTGAAGGGGGCTTCACTGAAGCTTTCTTT. This chain joins TRBV30 and TRBJ1-1; 7 nucleotides match TRBD1. CDR1 is GTSNPN, CDR2 SVGIG, per germline (reference sequence). The CDR3 runs to 13 residues. V shed 1 base and J 4 bases; nucleotides not matched to a gene: 3.

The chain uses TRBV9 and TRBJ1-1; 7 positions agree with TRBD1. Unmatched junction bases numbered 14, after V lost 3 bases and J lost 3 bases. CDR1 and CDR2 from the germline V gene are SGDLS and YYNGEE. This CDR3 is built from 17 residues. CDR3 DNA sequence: TGTGCCAGCAGCGCTTCAGGACAGGCTGCGCTCTACACTGAAGCTTTCTTT. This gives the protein CASSASGQAALYTEAFF.

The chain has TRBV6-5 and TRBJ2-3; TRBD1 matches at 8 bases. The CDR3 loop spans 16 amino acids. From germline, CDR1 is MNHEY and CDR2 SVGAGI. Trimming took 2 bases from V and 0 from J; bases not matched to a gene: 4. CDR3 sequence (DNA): TGTGCCAGCAGTTACACGGGACAGGTTAGCACAGATACGCAGTATTTT. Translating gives CASSYTGQVSTDTQYF.

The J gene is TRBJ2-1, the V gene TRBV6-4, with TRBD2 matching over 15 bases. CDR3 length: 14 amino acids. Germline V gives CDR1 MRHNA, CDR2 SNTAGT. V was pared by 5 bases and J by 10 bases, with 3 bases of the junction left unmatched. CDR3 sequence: CASSPGTSGGEQFF. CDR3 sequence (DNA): TGTGCCAGCAGTCCCGGGACTAGCGGGGGGGAGCAGTTCTTC.

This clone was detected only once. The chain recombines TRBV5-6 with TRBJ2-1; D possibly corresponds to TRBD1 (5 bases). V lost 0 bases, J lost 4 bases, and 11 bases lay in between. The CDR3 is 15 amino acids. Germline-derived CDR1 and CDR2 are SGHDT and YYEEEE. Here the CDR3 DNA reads TGTGCCAGCAGCTTGGAAGTGACAGCATACAATGAGCAGTTCTTC. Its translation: CASSLEVTAYNEQFF.

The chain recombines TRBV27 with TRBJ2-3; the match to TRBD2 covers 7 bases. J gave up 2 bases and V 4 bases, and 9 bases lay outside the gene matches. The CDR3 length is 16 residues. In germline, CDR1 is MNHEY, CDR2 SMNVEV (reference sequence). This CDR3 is CASSYLSGDYTDTQYF. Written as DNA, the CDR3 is TGTGCCAGCAGTTACCTGAGCGGGGACTACACAGATACGCAGTATTTT.

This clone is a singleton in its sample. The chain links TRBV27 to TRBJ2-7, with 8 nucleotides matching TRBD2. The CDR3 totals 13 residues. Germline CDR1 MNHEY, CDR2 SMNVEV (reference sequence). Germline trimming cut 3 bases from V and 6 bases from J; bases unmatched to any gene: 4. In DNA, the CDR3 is TGTGCCAGCAGTTTCGGGGGGGGGCGCGAGCAGTACTTC. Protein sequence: CASSFGGGREQYF.

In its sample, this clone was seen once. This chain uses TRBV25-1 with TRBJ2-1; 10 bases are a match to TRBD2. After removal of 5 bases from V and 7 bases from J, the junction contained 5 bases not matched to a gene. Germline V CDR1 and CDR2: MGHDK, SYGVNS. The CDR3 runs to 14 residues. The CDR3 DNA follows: TGTGCCAGCAGTAATAGCGGGGGGTTGAATGAGCAGTTCTTC. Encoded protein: CASSNSGGLNEQFF. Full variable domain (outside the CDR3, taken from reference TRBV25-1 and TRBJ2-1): EADIYQTPRYLVIGTGKKITLECSQTMGHDKMYWYQQDPGMELHLIHYSYGVNSTEKGDLSSESTVSRIRTEHFPLTLESARPSHTSQYLCASSNSGGLNEQFFGPGTRLTVL.

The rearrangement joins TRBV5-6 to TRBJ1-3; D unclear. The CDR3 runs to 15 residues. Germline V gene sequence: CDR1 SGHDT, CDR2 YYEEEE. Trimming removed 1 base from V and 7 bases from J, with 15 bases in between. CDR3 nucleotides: TGTGCCAGCAGCTTGTTGGCCGTTGGTGGCAACACCATATATTTT. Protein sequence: CASSLLAVGGNTIYF.

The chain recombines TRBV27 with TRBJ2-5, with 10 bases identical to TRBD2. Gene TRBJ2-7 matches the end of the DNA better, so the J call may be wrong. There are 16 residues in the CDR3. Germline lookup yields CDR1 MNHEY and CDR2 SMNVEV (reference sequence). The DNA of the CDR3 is TGTGCCAGCAGGCCCCACCTAGCGGGGGCGCTTTACGAGCAGTACTTC. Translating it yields CASRPHLAGALYEQYF.